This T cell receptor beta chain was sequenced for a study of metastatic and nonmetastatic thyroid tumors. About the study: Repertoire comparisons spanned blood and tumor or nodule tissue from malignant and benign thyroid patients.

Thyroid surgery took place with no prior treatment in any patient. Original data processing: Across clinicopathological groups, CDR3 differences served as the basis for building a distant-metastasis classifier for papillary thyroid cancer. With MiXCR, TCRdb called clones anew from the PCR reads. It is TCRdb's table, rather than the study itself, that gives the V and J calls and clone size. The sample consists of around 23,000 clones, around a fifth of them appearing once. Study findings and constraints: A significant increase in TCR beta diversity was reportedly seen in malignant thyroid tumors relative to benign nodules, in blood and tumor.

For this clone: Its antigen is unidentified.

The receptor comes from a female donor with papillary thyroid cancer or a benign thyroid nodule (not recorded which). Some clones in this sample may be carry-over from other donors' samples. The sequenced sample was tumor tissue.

The CDR3 bases are TGTGCCAGCAGCTTTGAGCGGGAGTGGGATACGCAGTATTTT. Its translation is CASSFEREWDTQYF. The genes are TRBV11-1 and TRBJ2-3, with 8 bases aligning to TRBD2. CDR3 length: 14 residues. The ends lost 3 bases at V and 6 bases at J; junction bases unmatched: 5. Germline V gene data show CDR1 as SGHAT and CDR2 as FQDESV (reference sequence).